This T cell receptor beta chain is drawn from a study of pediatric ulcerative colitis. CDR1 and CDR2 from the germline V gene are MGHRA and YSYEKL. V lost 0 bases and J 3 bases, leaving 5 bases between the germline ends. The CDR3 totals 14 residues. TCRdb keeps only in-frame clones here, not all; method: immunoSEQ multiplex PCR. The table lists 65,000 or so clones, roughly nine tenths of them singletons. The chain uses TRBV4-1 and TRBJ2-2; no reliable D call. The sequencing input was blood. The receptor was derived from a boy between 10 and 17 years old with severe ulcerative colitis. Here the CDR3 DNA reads TGCGCCAGCAGCCAAGATTGGGACACCGGGGAGCTGTTTTTT. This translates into CASSQDWDTGELFF.